This T cell receptor (beta chain) came from a study of identical twins. Notes on the study in general: An excess of low generation probability was shown by twin-shared out-of-frame alpha sequences.

Germline lookup yields CDR1 SGHKS and CDR2 YYEKEE (reference sequence). The V and J ends lost 0 bases and 4 bases, in that order; junction bases with no gene match: 1. This CDR3 has 14 amino acids. Healthy Caucasians alone served as donors. This clonotype was seen ten or more times. What it binds is not known. TCRdb recomputed calls from the 5' RACE reads with MiXCR, one row per CDR3 protein. The sample includes 400,000 to 650,000 distinct CDR3 sequences, roughly a fifth of them seen just once. The sample was also linked to a second study, of T cells expressing NK-cell markers. This second study says: Sorted CD3+CD56+NKG2C+, CD3+CD56+NKG2C- and CD3+CD56-NKG2C+ T cells provided the TCR beta repertoires.

Material: CD4+ T cells sorted from blood. The receptor's source is a woman under 30 in good health. The chain uses TRBV5-5 and TRBJ2-3; TRBD1 matches at 8 bases. CDR3 protein: CASSLGQGPDTQYF. The CDR3 bases are TGTGCCAGCAGCTTGGGACAGGGGCCAGATACGCAGTATTTT.